Below are 25 T cell receptor beta chains sequenced from a single sample in a study of regulatory T cells in long-lasting Graves disease. Time point denoted: newly diagnosed GD, antithyroid drugs for less than 3 months. From RNA extracted from PBMCs, the TCR library was made. Both iRepertoire HTBI primers and Arm-PCR of CDR3 regions were used to build the TCR beta libraries. TCRdb redid the calling of the multiplex PCR reads with MiXCR, one entry per CDR3 protein. The table shows about 520,000 distinct CDR3 sequences, with 12% occurring only once. In addition, the sample was reused for a study of T cells in Graves' hyperthyroidism and ophthalmopathy.

The input for sequencing was peripheral blood mononuclear cells (PBMCs), taken at new diagnosis, from a patient treated with antithyroid drugs. The origin of the receptors is a woman in her 30s with Graves disease.

This clonotype was counted between two and nine times. The CDR3 region has the DNA TGCAGTGCCGAATTTAGCGGGAGGGCCAGCAATGAGCAGTTCTTC. Its protein product is CSAEFSGRASNEQFF. This chain joins TRBV20-1 and TRBJ2-1; 11 positions agree with TRBD2. Trimming cost V 6 bases and J 6 bases; bases outside gene matches: 10. CDR1 is DFQATT and CDR2 is SNEGSKA in the germline V gene (reference sequence). The CDR3 loop spans 15 amino acids.

There are a few counts of this clonotype. CDR3 in DNA: TGCGCCAGCTCCGCCGCCGGGACAGGCTACGAGCAGTACTTC. Its translation is CASSAAGTGYEQYF. This chain joins TRBV5-1 and TRBJ2-7; 8 bases are shared with TRBD1. Germline values: CDR1 SGHRS, CDR2 YFSETQ. There are 14 residues in the CDR3. J was trimmed by 3 bases and V by 7 bases; bases with no gene match: 9.

In its sample, this clonotype was seen many times. Only one base separates this from a far larger clonotype, so it likely reflects a read error. The chain carries TRBV7-9 and TRBJ1-1, with D unclear. Deletions cut 1 base from V and 1 base from J, with 4 bases between. This CDR3 region has 13 residues. Looked up from germline, CDR1 is SEHNR and CDR2 is FQNEAQ (reference sequence). The CDR3 here is CASSLDENTEAFF. In nucleotides, the CDR3 is TGTGCCAGCAGCTTAGACGAGAACACTGAAGCTTTCTTT.

This clonotype was recorded at least ten times. A read error may produce the germline difference seen at one junction end. This chain links TRBV4-1 with TRBJ2-5, with a weak D call TRBD1 (5 bases). Per germline, CDR1 MGHRA and CDR2 YSYEKL. CDR3 length: 14 amino acids. CDR3 sequence (DNA): TGTGCCAGCAGCCAAGATCCAGGGATGGAGACCCAGTACTTC. It specifies CASSQDPGMETQYF.

This clonotype was recorded at least ten times. The chain recombines TRBV28 with TRBJ2-7; maybe TRBD2 (6 bases). V dropped 4 bases and J dropped 2 bases, with 24 bases sitting between them. The germline gives CDR1 MDHEN, CDR2 SYDVKM. The length of the CDR3 is 18 residues. DNA for the CDR3: TGTGCCAGCAGTTCAAATCTAGACTCGGGACTCATTACCTACGAGCAGTACTTC. Amino acid sequence: CASSSNLDSGLITYEQYF. Complete variable domain (other parts from reference TRBV28 and TRBJ2-7): DVKVTQSSRYLVKRTGEKVFLECVQDMDHENMFWYRQDPGLGLRLIYFSYDVKMKEKGDIPEGYSVSREKKERFSLILESASTNQTSMYLCASSSNLDSGLITYEQYFGPGTRLTVT.

V and J are TRBV6-1 and TRBJ2-3, with D tentatively TRBD1 or TRBD2 (5 bases each). The CDR3 consists of 15 residues. The V end lost 6 bases, the J end lost 2 bases, and 15 bases lay between the germline ends. Germline CDR1 MNHNS, CDR2 SASEGT. The CDR3: CASRGDREATDTQYF. The CDR3 coding sequence is TGTGCCAGCAGAGGGGATCGGGAAGCCACAGATACGCAGTATTTT.

This clonotype was counted ten times or more. The V gene is TRBV27, the J gene TRBJ2-2; unclear D gene. This CDR3 is built from 14 residues. Germline V lookup: CDR1 MNHEY, CDR2 SMNVEV (reference sequence). V lost 3 bases and J lost 7, with 12 bases in between. CDR3 amino acids: CASSFGPPGGELFF. DNA of the CDR3: TGTGCCAGCAGTTTCGGACCTCCGGGCGGGGAGCTGTTTTTT.

As concerns this clonotype: A read error may explain this, as a much larger clone is one base away. The chain employs TRBV12-3 or TRBV12-4 and TRBJ2-4; TRBD1 agrees at 8 bases. V shed 8 bases and J 9 bases; nucleotides not matched to a gene: 9. The CDR3 spans 13 residues. CDR3 sequence: CASGSTGESIQYF. CDR3 sequence (DNA): TGTGCCAGCGGGTCGACAGGGGAGAGCATTCAGTACTTC.

This clonotype was seen many times. The chain recombines TRBV6-1 with TRBJ1-5, with TRBD1 as a possible D gene (6 bases). V was clipped by 5 bases and J by 2 bases, with 10 bases between them. CDR3 length: 14 amino acids. CDR1 is MNHNS, CDR2 SASEGT, per germline. The DNA of the CDR3 is TGTGCCAGCAGTACTGCAGGGGGCAATCAGCCCCAGCATTTT. Translating it yields CASSTAGGNQPQHF.

This clonotype has a handful of counts. This chain connects TRBV29-1 to TRBJ2-1; tentatively, D is TRBD1 (6 bases). Germline CDR1 SQVTM, CDR2 ANQGSEA. Trimming took 4 bases from V and 4 from J, leaving 17 bases between them. The CDR3 covers 15 residues. The CDR3 DNA sequence: TGCAGCGTTGGCGGTGCGGACAGAGCTTACAATGAGCAGTTCTTC. Its protein product is CSVGGADRAYNEQFF.

The chain joins TRBV3-1 to TRBJ2-1; D gene uncertain. Germline lookup yields CDR1 LGHDT and CDR2 YNNKEL (reference sequence). This CDR3 region has 14 residues. V was shortened by 0 bases and J by 8 bases, with 11 bases between the two germline ends. The CDR3 sequence: CASSQDPRSDEQFF. CDR3 in DNA: TGTGCCAGCAGCCAAGACCCTCGGTCGGATGAGCAGTTCTTC.

This clonotype came up a few times. This chain links TRBV20-1 with TRBJ2-1, with 7 positions matching TRBD2. Germline V gene data show CDR1 as DFQATT and CDR2 as SNEGSKA (reference sequence). This CDR3 has 16 residues. J was trimmed by 3 bases and V by 6 bases; bases with no gene match: 14. In DNA, the CDR3 is TGCAGTGCGCCAACCAGGAGCGGGGCCTACTACAATGAGCAGTTCTTC. It encodes CSAPTRSGAYYNEQFF.

This clonotype has only a few counts. The V and J genes are TRBV29-1 and TRBJ2-1; 7 nucleotides match TRBD2. This CDR3 region has 14 residues. The V segment lost 7 bases and the J segment 1 base; nucleotides outside the gene matches: 7. The V gene's germline CDR1 is SQVTM and CDR2 ANQGSEA. The CDR3 coding sequence is TGCAGCGCCTACACTAGCGTATCCTACAATGAGCAGTTCTTC. It yields the protein CSAYTSVSYNEQFF.

In its sample, this clonotype was seen a few times. A much bigger clone sits one base away, suggesting this may be a read error. A read error is likely, as this CDR3 ends without the conserved phenylalanine or tryptophan. The chain is built from TRBV11-2 and TRBJ2-5; D perhaps matches TRBD2 (6 bases). V lost 5 bases to trimming and J lost 3 bases, with 16 bases between them. The CDR3 has 15 amino acids. Germline-derived CDR1 and CDR2 are SGHAT and FQNNGV. CDR3 nucleotide sequence: TGTGCCAGCAGCCTACAGTGGAGGGGTGAAGAGACCCAGTACCTC. Amino acids: CASSLQWRGEETQYL.

The chain joins TRBV6-1 to TRBJ2-7; tentative D call: TRBD2 (5 bases). V was cut by 4 bases and J by 2 bases, with 15 bases left in between. The CDR3 contains 15 residues. Germline CDR1 and CDR2: MNHNS and SASEGT. In DNA, the CDR3 is TGTGCCAGCAGTGTTTCAGCCGGAGGTGCCTACGAGCAGTACTTC. Translated: CASSVSAGGAYEQYF.

This clonotype was seen repeatedly, ten times or more. The chain couples TRBV7-8 to TRBJ2-2; no definite D call. V was trimmed by 3 bases and J by 0 bases, leaving 11 bases between them. The germline V gene has CDR1 SGHVS and CDR2 FQNEAQ. The CDR3 runs to 16 residues. CDR3 sequence reads: CASSLSRPANTGELFF. CDR3 in DNA: TGTGCCAGCAGCTTGAGCAGGCCCGCGAACACCGGGGAGCTGTTTTTT. Combining the CDR3 with reference TRBV7-8 and TRBJ2-2 gives the whole variable domain GAGVSQSPRYKVAKRGQDVALRCDPISGHVSLFWYQQALGQGPEFLTYFQNEAQLDKSGLPSDRFFAERPEGSVSTLKIQRTQQEDSAVYLCASSLSRPANTGELFFGEGSRLTVL.

This clonotype was detected only a few times. This chain uses TRBV19 with TRBJ2-7; 9 positions agree with TRBD2. Germline assignment: CDR1 LNHDA and CDR2 SQIVND (reference sequence). The V gene end was trimmed by 1 base and the J gene end by 5 bases; junction bases not matched to a gene: 6. This CDR3 contains 15 residues. The CDR3 region has the DNA TGTGCCAGTAGTATAGCCGGGACTAGCATCCACGAGCAGTACTTC. Its translation is CASSIAGTSIHEQYF.

This clonotype was recorded many times. V gene TRBV2 combines with J gene TRBJ2-5; D tentatively fits TRBD1 or TRBD2 (5 bases each). V lost 6 bases, J lost 1 base, and 15 bases lay in between. Germline V gene sequence: CDR1 SNHLY, CDR2 FYNNEI. This CDR3 is 15 amino acids long. CDR3 protein: CASRLAGTLQETQYF. CDR3 sequence (DNA): TGTGCCAGCAGACTCGCCGGGACCCTCCAAGAGACCCAGTACTTC.

This chain links TRBV6-1 with TRBJ2-2; 10 bases fit TRBD2. V dropped 7 bases and J dropped 1; count of bases not matched to a gene: 3. The CDR3 has 15 residues. Germline CDR1 and CDR2: MNHNS and SASEGT. The chain's CDR3 is CASNPSGRNTGELFF. The CDR3 DNA sequence: TGTGCCAGCAACCCTAGCGGGAGGAACACCGGGGAGCTGTTTTTT.

In its sample, this clonotype was seen many times. The V call is TRBV27, the J call TRBJ1-2; 7 bases align to TRBD1. Germline lookup yields CDR1 MNHEY and CDR2 SMNVEV (reference sequence). J was trimmed by 2 bases and V by 5 bases; bases with no gene match: 5. This CDR3 spans 14 amino acids. The CDR3 DNA sequence: TGTGCCAGCAGTCCGCAGGGACAGAACTATGGCTACACCTTC. It translates to CASSPQGQNYGYTF.

The chain uses TRBV7-3 and TRBJ2-7; no clear D gene. Trimming removed 1 base from V and 2 bases from J, with 15 bases in between. Germline loops: CDR1 SGHTA, CDR2 FQGTGA. The CDR3 is made up of 16 amino acids. CDR3 bases: TGTGCCAGCAGCTTAAACATCGGCGGCTCAGCCTACGAGCAGTACTTC. Its translation: CASSLNIGGSAYEQYF.

In the case of this clonotype: It is likely a read error, because the conserved phenylalanine at the end of the CDR3 is missing. The V and J genes are TRBV20-1 and TRBJ1-2; D unclear. Germline loops: CDR1 DFQATT, CDR2 SNEGSKA (reference sequence). V lost 5 bases and J lost 4, with 23 bases in between. This CDR3 is 16 amino acids long. The CDR3 loop reads CSAGGGGLLLGYGYTL. CDR3 DNA: TGCAGTGCTGGAGGTGGAGGGCTTTTGTTAGGCTATGGCTACACCCTC.

V is TRBV11-2 and J is TRBJ1-3; D ambiguous. Germline-derived CDR1 and CDR2 are SGHAT and FQNNGV. The CDR3 extends over 15 amino acids. V dropped 6 bases and J dropped 0 bases, with 12 bases sitting between them. CDR3 sequence reads: CASRSSKHSGNTIYF. CDR3 DNA: TGTGCCAGCAGGTCCAGTAAACACTCTGGAAACACCATATATTTT.

The sample holds a few counts of this clonotype. The chain is built from TRBV19 and TRBJ2-1, with 11 bases that match TRBD2. Losses at the gene ends were 3 bases for V and 12 bases for J; bases not matched to a gene: 10. The germline gives CDR1 LNHDA, CDR2 SQIVND (reference sequence). The length of the CDR3 is 15 residues. CDR3 region: CASSMSLAGVIGQFF. The CDR3 nucleotides are TGTGCCAGTAGTATGTCACTAGCGGGAGTTATAGGGCAGTTCTTC.

This clonotype was counted ten times or more. V is TRBV6-5 and J is TRBJ1-5; no clear D. The V gene's germline CDR1 is MNHEY and CDR2 SVGAGI. V gave up 2 bases and J gave up 0 bases, with 5 bases separating them. This CDR3 is 14 amino acids long. The CDR3 spells CASSYLNSNQPQHF. CDR3 DNA sequence: TGTGCCAGCAGTTACCTGAATAGCAATCAGCCCCAGCATTTT.